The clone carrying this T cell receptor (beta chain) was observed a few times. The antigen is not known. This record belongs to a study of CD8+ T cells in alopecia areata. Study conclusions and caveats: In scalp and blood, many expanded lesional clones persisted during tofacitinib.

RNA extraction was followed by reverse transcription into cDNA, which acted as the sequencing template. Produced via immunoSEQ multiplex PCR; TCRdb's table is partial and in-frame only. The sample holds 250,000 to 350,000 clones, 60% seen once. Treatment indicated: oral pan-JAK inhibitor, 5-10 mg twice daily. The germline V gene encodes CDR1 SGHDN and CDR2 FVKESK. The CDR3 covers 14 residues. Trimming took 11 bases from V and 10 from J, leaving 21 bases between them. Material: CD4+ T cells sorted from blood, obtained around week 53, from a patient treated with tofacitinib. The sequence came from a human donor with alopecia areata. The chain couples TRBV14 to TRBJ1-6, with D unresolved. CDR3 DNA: TGTGCCTCTCAAAAAGGCAGCTTATTGTCACCCCTCCACTTT. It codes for CASQKGSLLSPLHF. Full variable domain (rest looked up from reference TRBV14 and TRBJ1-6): EAGVTQFPSHSVIEKGQTVTLRCDPISGHDNLYWYRRVMGKEIKFLLHFVKESKQDESGMPNNRFLAERTGGTYSTLKVQPAELEDSGVYFCASQKGSLLSPLHFGNGTRLTVT.